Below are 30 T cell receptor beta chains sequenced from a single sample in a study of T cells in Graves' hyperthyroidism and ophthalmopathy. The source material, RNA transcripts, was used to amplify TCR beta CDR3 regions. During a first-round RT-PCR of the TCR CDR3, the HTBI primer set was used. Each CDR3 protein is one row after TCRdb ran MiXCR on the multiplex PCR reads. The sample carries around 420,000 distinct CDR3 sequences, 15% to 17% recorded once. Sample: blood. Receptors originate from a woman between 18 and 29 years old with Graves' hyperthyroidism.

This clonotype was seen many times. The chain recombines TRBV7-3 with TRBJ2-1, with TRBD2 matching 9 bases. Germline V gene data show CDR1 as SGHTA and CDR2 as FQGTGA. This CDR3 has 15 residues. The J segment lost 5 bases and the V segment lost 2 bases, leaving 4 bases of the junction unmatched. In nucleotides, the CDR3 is TGTGCCAGCAGCTTAGGCGGGGGGGCCGACAATGAGCAGTTCTTC. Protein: CASSLGGGADNEQFF.

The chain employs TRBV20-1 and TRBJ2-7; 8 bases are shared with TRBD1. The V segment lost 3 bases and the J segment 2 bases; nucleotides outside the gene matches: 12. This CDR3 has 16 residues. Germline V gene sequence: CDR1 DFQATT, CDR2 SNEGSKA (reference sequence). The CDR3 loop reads CSARNSAPGQAYEQYF. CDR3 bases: TGCAGTGCTAGGAACTCCGCTCCGGGACAGGCCTACGAGCAGTACTTC.

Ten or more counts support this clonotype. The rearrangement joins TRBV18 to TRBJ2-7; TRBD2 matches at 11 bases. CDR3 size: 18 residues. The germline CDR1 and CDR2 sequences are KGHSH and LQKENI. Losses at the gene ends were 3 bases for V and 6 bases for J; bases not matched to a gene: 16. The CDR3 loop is CASSPTSGKIDIASEQYF. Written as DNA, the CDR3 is TGTGCCAGCTCACCGACTAGCGGGAAAATAGATATCGCTTCCGAGCAGTACTTC.

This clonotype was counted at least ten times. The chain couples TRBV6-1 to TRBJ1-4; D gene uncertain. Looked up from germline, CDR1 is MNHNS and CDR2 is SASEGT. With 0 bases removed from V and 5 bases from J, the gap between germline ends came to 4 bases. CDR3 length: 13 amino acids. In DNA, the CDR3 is TGTGCCAGCAGTGAAGCTAGGAATGAAAAACTGTTTTTT. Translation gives CASSEARNEKLFF.

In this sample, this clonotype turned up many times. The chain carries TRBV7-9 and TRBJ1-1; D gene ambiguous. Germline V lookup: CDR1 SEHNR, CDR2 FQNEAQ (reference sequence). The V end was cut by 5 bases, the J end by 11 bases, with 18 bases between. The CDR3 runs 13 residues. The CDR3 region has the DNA TGTGCCAGCAGCCTCGAAGGTCGGGTAAGGGCTTTCTTT. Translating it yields CASSLEGRVRAFF.

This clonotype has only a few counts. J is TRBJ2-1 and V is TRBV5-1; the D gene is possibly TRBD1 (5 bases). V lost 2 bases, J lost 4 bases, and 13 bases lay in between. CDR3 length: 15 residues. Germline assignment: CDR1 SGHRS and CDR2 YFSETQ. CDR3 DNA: TGCGCCAGCAGCTTAGTAGCCAGGGCTTACAATGAGCAGTTCTTC. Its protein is CASSLVARAYNEQFF.

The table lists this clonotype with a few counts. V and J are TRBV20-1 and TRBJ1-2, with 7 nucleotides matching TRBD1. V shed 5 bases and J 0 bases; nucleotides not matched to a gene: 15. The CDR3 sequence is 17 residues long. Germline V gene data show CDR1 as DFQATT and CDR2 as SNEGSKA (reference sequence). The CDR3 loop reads CSARPTDRTATNYGYTF. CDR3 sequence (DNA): TGCAGTGCTCGACCTACGGACAGGACTGCTACTAACTATGGCTACACCTTC.

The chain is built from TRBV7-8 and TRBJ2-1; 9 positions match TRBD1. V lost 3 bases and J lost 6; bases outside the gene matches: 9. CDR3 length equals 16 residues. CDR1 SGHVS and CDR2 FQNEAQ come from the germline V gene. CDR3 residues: CASSLLTGGLSNEQFF. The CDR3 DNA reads TGTGCCAGCAGCTTGTTAACAGGGGGCCTTAGCAATGAGCAGTTCTTC. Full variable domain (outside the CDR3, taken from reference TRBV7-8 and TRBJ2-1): GAGVSQSPRYKVAKRGQDVALRCDPISGHVSLFWYQQALGQGPEFLTYFQNEAQLDKSGLPSDRFFAERPEGSVSTLKIQRTQQEDSAVYLCASSLLTGGLSNEQFFGPGTRLTVL.

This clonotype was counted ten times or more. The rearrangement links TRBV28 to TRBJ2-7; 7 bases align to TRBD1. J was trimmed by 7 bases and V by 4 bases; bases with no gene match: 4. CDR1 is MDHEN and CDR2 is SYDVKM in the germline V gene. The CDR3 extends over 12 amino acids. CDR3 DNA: TGTGCCAGCAGTTACCGACAGGGAGAGCAGTACTTC. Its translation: CASSYRQGEQYF. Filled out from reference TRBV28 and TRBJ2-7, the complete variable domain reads DVKVTQSSRYLVKRTGEKVFLECVQDMDHENMFWYRQDPGLGLRLIYFSYDVKMKEKGDIPEGYSVSREKKERFSLILESASTNQTSMYLCASSYRQGEQYFGPGTRLTVT.

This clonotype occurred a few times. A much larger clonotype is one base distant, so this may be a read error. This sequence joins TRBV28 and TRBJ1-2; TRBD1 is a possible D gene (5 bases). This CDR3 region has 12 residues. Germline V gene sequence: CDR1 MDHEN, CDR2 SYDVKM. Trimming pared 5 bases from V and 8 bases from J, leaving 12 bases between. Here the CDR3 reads CASSQAGRGYTF. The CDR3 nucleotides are TGTGCCAGCAGTCAGGCAGGGAGAGGCTACACCTTC.

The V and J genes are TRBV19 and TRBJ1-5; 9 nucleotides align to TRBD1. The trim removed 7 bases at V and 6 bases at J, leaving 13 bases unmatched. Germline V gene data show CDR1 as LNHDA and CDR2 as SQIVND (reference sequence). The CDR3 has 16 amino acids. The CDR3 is CASTPFGGQGGQPQHF. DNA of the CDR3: TGTGCCAGTACTCCCTTCGGGGGACAGGGTGGTCAGCCCCAGCATTTT.

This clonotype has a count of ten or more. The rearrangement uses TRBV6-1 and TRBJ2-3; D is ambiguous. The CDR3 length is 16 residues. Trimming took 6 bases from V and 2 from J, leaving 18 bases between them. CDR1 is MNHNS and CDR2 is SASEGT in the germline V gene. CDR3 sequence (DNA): TGTGCCAGCAGCCCTTTGCGAAGCTCGCCCACAGATACGCAGTATTTT. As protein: CASSPLRSSPTDTQYF.

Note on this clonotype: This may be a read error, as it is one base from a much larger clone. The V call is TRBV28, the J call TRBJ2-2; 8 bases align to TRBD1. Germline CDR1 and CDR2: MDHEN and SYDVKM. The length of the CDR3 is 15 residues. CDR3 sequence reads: CASSSGGLNTRELFF. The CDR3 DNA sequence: TGTGCCAGCAGTTCAGGGGGCCTGAACACCAGGGAGCTGTTTTTT.

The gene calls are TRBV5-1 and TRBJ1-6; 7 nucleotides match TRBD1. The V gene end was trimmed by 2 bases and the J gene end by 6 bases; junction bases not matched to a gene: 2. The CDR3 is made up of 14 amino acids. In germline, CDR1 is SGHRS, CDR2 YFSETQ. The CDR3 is CASSLSGGNSPLHF. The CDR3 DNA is TGCGCCAGCAGCTTATCAGGGGGTAATTCACCCCTCCACTTT. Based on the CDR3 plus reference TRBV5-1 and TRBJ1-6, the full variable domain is KAGVTQTPRYLIKTRGQQVTLSCSPISGHRSVSWYQQTPGQGLQFLFEYFSETQRNKGNFPGRFSGRQFSNSRSEMNVSTLELGDSALYLCASSLSGGNSPLHFGNGTRLTVT.

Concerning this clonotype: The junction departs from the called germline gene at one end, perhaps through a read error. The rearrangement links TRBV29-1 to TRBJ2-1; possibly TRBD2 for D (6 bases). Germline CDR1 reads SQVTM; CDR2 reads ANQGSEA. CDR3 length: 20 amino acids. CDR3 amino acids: CGVEDTDGFWGLVSYNEQFF. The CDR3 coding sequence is TGCGGCGTTGAAGATACCGACGGGTTTTGGGGACTCGTCTCCTACAATGAGCAGTTCTTC.

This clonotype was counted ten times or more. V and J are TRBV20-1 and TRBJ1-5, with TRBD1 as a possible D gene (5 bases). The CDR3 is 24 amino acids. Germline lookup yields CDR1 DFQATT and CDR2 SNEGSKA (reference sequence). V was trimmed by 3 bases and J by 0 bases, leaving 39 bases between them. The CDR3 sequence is CSASDWDRTILGPDEGVSNQPQHF. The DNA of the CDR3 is TGCAGTGCTAGTGACTGGGACCGGACAATTTTGGGACCGGATGAGGGTGTTAGCAATCAGCCCCAGCATTTT.

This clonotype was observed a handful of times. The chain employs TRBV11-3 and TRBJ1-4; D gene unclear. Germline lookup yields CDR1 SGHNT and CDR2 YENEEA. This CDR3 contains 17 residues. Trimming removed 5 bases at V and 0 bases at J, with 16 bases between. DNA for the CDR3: TGTGCCAGCAGCGGCGGAGGGAGAAAAGCAACTAATGAAAAACTGTTTTTT. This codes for CASSGGGRKATNEKLFF.

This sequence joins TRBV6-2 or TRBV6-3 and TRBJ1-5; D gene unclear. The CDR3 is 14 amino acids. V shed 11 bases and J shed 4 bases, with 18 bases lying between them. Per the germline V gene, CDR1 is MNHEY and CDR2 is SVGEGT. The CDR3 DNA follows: TGTGCCGTAGGGAAGGACGTTGGTAATCAGCCCCAGCATTTT. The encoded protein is CAVGKDVGNQPQHF.

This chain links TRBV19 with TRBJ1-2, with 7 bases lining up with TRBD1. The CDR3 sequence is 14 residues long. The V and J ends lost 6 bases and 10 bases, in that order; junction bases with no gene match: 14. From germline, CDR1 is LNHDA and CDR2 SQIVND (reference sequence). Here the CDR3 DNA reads TGTGCCAGTAGCCACAGGGGAAAGACATCCCTCTACACCTTC. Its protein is CASSHRGKTSLYTF.

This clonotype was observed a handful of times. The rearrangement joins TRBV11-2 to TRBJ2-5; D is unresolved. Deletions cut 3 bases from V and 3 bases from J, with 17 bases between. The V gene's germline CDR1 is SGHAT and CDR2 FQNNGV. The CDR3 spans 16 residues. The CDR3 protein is CASSFGSKIVKETQYF. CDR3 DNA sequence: TGTGCCAGCAGCTTCGGCTCTAAGATCGTCAAAGAGACCCAGTACTTC.

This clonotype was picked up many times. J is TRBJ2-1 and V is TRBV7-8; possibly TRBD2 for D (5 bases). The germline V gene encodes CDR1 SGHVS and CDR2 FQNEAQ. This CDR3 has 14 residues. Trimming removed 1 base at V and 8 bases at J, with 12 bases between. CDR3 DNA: TGTGCCAGCAGCTTAGAGTATAGCGACTATGAGCAGTTCTTC. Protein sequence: CASSLEYSDYEQFF.

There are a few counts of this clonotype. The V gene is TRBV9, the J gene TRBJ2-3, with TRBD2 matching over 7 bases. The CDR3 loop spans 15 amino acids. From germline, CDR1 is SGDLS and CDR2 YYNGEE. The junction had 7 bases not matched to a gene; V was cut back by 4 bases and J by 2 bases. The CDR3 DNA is TGTGCCAGCAGCCTCCAAGCGGGATCCACAGATACGCAGTATTTT. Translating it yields CASSLQAGSTDTQYF.

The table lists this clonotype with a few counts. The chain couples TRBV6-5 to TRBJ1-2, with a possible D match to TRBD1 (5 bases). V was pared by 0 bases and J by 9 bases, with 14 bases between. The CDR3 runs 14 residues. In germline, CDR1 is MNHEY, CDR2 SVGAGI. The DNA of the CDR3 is TGTGCCAGCAGTTACTCCACATGGGGCGGCAGCTACACCTTC. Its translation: CASSYSTWGGSYTF.

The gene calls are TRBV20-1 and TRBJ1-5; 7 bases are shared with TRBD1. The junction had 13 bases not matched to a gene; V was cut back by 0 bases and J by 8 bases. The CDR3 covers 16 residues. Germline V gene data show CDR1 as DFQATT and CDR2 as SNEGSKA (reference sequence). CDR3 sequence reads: CSARERTGTIREPQHF. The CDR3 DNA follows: TGCAGTGCTAGAGAAAGGACAGGCACCATAAGAGAGCCCCAGCATTTT.

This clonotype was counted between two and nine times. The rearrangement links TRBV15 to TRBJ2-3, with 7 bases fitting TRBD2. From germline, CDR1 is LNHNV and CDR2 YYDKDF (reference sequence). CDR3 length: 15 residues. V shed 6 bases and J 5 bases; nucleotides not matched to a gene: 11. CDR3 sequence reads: CATSKAGLGLDTQYF. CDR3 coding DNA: TGTGCCACCAGTAAAGCGGGGCTTGGGCTAGATACGCAGTATTTT.

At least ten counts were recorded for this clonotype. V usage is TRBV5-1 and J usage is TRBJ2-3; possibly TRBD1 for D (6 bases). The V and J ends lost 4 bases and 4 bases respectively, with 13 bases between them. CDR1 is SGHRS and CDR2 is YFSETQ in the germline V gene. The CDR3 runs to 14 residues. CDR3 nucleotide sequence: TGCGCCAGCAGCCTAAGGACAGAATCAGATACGCAGTATTTT. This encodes CASSLRTESDTQYF.

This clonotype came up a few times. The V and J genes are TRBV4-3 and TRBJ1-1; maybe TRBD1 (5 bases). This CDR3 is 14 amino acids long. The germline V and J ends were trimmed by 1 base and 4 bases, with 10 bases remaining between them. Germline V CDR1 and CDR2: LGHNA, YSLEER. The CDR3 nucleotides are TGCGCCAGCAGCCAAGGTGCAGGGAGCACTGAAGCTTTCTTT. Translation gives CASSQGAGSTEAFF.

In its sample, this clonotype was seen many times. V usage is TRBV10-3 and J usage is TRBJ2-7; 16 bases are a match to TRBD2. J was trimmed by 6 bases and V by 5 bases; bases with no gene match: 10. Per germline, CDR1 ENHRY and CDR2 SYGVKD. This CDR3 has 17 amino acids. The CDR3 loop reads CAISPGLAGGPLGEQYF. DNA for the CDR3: TGTGCCATCAGTCCGGGACTAGCGGGAGGGCCGTTGGGCGAGCAGTACTTC.

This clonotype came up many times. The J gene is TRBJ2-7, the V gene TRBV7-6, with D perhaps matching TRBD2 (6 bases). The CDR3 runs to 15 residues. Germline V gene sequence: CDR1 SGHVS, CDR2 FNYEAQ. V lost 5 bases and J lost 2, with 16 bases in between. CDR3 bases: TGTGCCAGCAGCGCGGATAGCGGCGTAGCCTACGAGCAGTACTTC. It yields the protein CASSADSGVAYEQYF.

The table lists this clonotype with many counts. The CDR3 spells CAISHGTGNTEAFF. Here the CDR3 DNA reads TGTGCCATCAGCCACGGGACAGGGAACACTGAAGCTTTCTTT. The genes are TRBV10-3 and TRBJ1-1; 8 bases fit TRBD1. The CDR3 sequence is 14 residues long. V shed 6 bases and J 1 base; nucleotides not matched to a gene: 4. The germline CDR1 and CDR2 sequences are ENHRY and SYGVKD.